The 4 T cell receptor beta chains given below trace back to one sample, sequenced in a study of T cells in Graves' hyperthyroidism and ophthalmopathy. The investigators amplified TCR beta CDR3 regions from RNA transcripts. The HTBI primer set was used in a first-round RT-PCR of the TCR CDR3. TCRdb reprocessed the multiplex PCR reads with MiXCR, giving one entry per CDR3 protein. In the table there are some 690,000 distinct CDR3 sequences, 15% to 20% of which are singletons. The sample taken for sequencing was blood. The receptor source for this set is a man between 50 and 59 years old with Graves' hyperthyroidism.

The chain joins TRBV5-1 to TRBJ2-1, with TRBD2 identical over 11 bases. The CDR3 runs 16 residues. V lost 4 bases to trimming and J lost 7 bases; unmatched junction nucleotides: 10. Looked up from germline, CDR1 is SGHRS and CDR2 is YFSETQ. DNA for the CDR3: TGCGCCAGCAGCCCATCTTTGGGACTAGCGGTGAATGAGCAGTTCTTC. Translating gives CASSPSLGLAVNEQFF.

This clonotype was found many times. The genes are TRBV13 and TRBJ2-2; D ambiguous. CDR1 and CDR2 (germline): PRHDT, FYEKMQ (reference sequence). The CDR3 extends over 14 amino acids. Trimming shortened V by 2 bases and J by 3 bases, and 7 bases separated the two germline ends. The CDR3 is CASSLMQDTGELFF. CDR3 DNA: TGTGCCAGCAGCTTAATGCAGGACACCGGGGAGCTGTTTTTT. Together with reference TRBV13 and TRBJ2-2, the CDR3 gives the full variable domain: AAGVIQSPRHLIKEKRETATLKCYPIPRHDTVYWYQQGPGQDPQFLISFYEKMQSDKGSIPDRFSAQQFSDYHSELNMSSLELGDSALYFCASSLMQDTGELFFGEGSRLTVL.

The chain carries TRBV7-9 and TRBJ2-1; 8 positions match TRBD2. This CDR3 contains 21 residues. Per the germline V gene, CDR1 is SEHNR and CDR2 is FQNEAQ (reference sequence). V was pared by 5 bases and J by 7 bases, with 28 bases of the junction left unmatched. The CDR3 bases are TGTGCCAGCAGCCCTTCGAACCTCAGCAGCTTAGGTCGCGGGAGGAATAATGAGCAGTTCTTC. Protein product: CASSPSNLSSLGRGRNNEQFF.

V gene TRBV25-1 combines with J gene TRBJ2-1, with D unresolved. The CDR3 is 14 residues long. Trimming took off 1 base at V and 4 bases at J, with 8 bases between the two ends. From germline, CDR1 is MGHDK and CDR2 SYGVNS. The chain's CDR3 is CASSESGEYNEQFF. CDR3 DNA sequence: TGTGCCAGCAGTGAATCTGGTGAATACAATGAGCAGTTCTTC. Complete variable domain (other parts from reference TRBV25-1 and TRBJ2-1): EADIYQTPRYLVIGTGKKITLECSQTMGHDKMYWYQQDPGMELHLIHYSYGVNSTEKGDLSSESTVSRIRTEHFPLTLESARPSHTSQYLCASSESGEYNEQFFGPGTRLTVL.